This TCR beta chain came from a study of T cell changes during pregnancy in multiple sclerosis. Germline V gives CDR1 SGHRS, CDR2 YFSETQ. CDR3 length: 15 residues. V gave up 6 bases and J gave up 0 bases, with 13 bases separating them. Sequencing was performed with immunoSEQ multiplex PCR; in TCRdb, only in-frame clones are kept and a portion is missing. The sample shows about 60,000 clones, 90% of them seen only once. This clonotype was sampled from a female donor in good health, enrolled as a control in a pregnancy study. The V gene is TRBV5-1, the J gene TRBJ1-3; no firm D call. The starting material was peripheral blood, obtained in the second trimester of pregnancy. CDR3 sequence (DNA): TGCGCCAGCACCGACCCGGCGGGCTCTGGAAACACCATATATTTT. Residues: CASTDPAGSGNTIYF.